Below are 26 T cell receptor beta chains sequenced from a single sample in a study of CD8 T cells in ankylosing spondylitis. In TCRdb, the 5' RACE reads were re-called with MiXCR into one record per CDR3 protein. The top ten clones hold about 3.7% of a sample with a few hundred thousand distinct CDR3 sequences, around 20% of them seen once. Source material: blood, either unsorted or a sorted T cell fraction (not recorded which). These receptors all stem from a female donor with ankylosing spondylitis or in good health (not recorded which).

This clonotype has a handful of counts. The chain carries TRBV27 and TRBJ1-2; D may be TRBD1 (6 bases). V lost 6 bases, J lost 4 bases, and 18 bases lay in between. This CDR3 is built from 15 residues. Germline values: CDR1 MNHEY, CDR2 SMNVEV (reference sequence). This CDR3 reads CASRLQGEVTYGYTF. The CDR3 DNA reads TGTGCCAGCAGGTTACAGGGTGAAGTAACCTATGGCTACACCTTC.

There are many counts of this clonotype. This chain links TRBV7-2 with TRBJ2-1; D is possibly TRBD2 (5 bases). The CDR3 extends over 15 amino acids. Trimming stripped 4 bases from V and 5 bases from J, with 15 bases between. The germline V gene encodes CDR1 SGHTA and CDR2 FQGNSA. DNA of the CDR3: TGTGCCAGCAGCTCATCTCCCGGGGAAAACAATGAGCAGTTCTTC. Translated: CASSSSPGENNEQFF. The full variable domain, rest sourced from reference TRBV7-2 and TRBJ2-1, is GAGVSQSPSNKVTEKGKDVELRCDPISGHTALYWYRQSLGQGLEFLIYFQGNSAPDKSGLPSDRFSAERTGGSVSTLTIQRTQQEDSAVYLCASSSSPGENNEQFFGPGTRLTVL.

V is TRBV6-1 and J is TRBJ1-4; tentative D call: TRBD1 (5 bases). The CDR3 has 14 amino acids. CDR1 MNHNS and CDR2 SASEGT come from the germline V gene. Trimming removed 6 bases at V and 6 bases at J, with 14 bases between. Written as DNA, the CDR3 is TGTGCCAGCAGCTCCGGGACGGACTATGAAAAACTGTTTTTT. Translated: CASSSGTDYEKLFF.

The chain links TRBV2 to TRBJ1-3; the D gene is possibly TRBD1 (5 bases). V was cut by 7 bases and J by 0 bases, with 10 bases left in between. This CDR3 has 14 residues. Germline assignment: CDR1 SNHLY and CDR2 FYNNEI. For the CDR3, the DNA is TGTGCCAGCAAGGGACGGCGCTCTGGAAACACCATATATTTT. Amino acids: CASKGRRSGNTIYF.

DNA of the CDR3: TGTGCCAGCTCACCACGTACTAGCGGTGAAGGAGCAGATACGCAGTATTTT. Its translation is CASSPRTSGEGADTQYF. The rearrangement joins TRBV18 to TRBJ2-3, with 8 bases that match TRBD2. Per germline, CDR1 KGHSH and CDR2 LQKENI. The CDR3 has 17 residues. V gave up 1 base and J gave up 4 bases; unmatched junction bases: 10.

This clonotype occurred many times. The V gene is TRBV7-2, the J gene TRBJ2-1; TRBD2 is a possible D gene (5 bases). The V end was cut by 4 bases, the J end by 6 bases, with 7 bases between. The CDR3 runs 12 residues. Germline V gene data show CDR1 as SGHTA and CDR2 as FQGNSA. CDR3 DNA: TGTGCCAGCAGCTATGGACTCAATGAGCAGTTCTTC. Residues: CASSYGLNEQFF.

V usage is TRBV7-2 and J usage is TRBJ2-4, with D tentatively TRBD1 (6 bases). From germline, CDR1 is SGHTA and CDR2 FQGNSA. The CDR3 runs to 14 residues. V was clipped by 3 bases and J by 7 bases, with 13 bases between them. The CDR3 nucleotides are TGTGCCAGCAGCTTTAACCGGGACACGAACATTCAGTACTTC. It codes for CASSFNRDTNIQYF. Full variable domain (remainder filled in from reference TRBV7-2 and TRBJ2-4): GAGVSQSPSNKVTEKGKDVELRCDPISGHTALYWYRQSLGQGLEFLIYFQGNSAPDKSGLPSDRFSAERTGGSVSTLTIQRTQQEDSAVYLCASSFNRDTNIQYFGAGTRLSVL.

At least ten counts were recorded for this clonotype. The gene calls are TRBV29-1 and TRBJ2-1, with 10 bases identical to TRBD2. The junction had 7 bases not matched to a gene; V was cut back by 4 bases and J by 7 bases. The germline V gene has CDR1 SQVTM and CDR2 ANQGSEA. This CDR3 region has 14 residues. The CDR3 sequence: CSVGIGLAANEQFF. DNA of the CDR3: TGCAGCGTTGGGATCGGACTAGCGGCTAATGAGCAGTTCTTC.

This chain uses TRBV6-1 with TRBJ2-1, with 10 bases that match TRBD2. Germline CDR1 MNHNS, CDR2 SASEGT. CDR3 size: 16 residues. The V segment lost 8 bases and the J segment 5 bases; nucleotides outside the gene matches: 12. The CDR3, as DNA: TGTGCCAGCGCGAATATGGGACTAGCGTACAACAATGAGCAGTTCTTC. It yields the protein CASANMGLAYNNEQFF.

This chain joins TRBV30 and TRBJ2-7; maybe TRBD1 (5 bases). V was shortened by 2 bases and J by 7 bases, with 9 bases between the two germline ends. Germline CDR1 is GTSNPN and CDR2 is SVGIG (reference sequence). The CDR3 runs to 11 residues. CDR3 sequence (DNA): TGTGCCTGGAGTCCAAACAGGGAGCAGTACTTC. The encoded protein is CAWSPNREQYF.

The rearrangement uses TRBV6-2 or TRBV6-3 and TRBJ1-2; D gene unclear. V was pared by 0 bases and J by 3 bases, with 5 bases between. This CDR3 has 13 amino acids. CDR1 is MNHEY and CDR2 is SVGEGT in the germline V gene. For the CDR3, the DNA is TGTGCCAGCAGTTACTCGAGCGACTATGGCTACACCTTC. Its translation: CASSYSSDYGYTF.

This rearrangement joins TRBV7-2 to TRBJ2-1; D uncertain. The CDR3 has 17 residues. Trimming left V 1 base short and J 0 bases short, with 13 bases between. Germline CDR1 reads SGHTA; CDR2 reads FQGNSA. This chain's CDR3 is CASSLVWADSSYNEQFF. The CDR3 coding sequence is TGTGCCAGCAGCTTAGTTTGGGCGGATAGCTCCTACAATGAGCAGTTCTTC. Complete variable domain (other parts from reference TRBV7-2 and TRBJ2-1): GAGVSQSPSNKVTEKGKDVELRCDPISGHTALYWYRQSLGQGLEFLIYFQGNSAPDKSGLPSDRFSAERTGGSVSTLTIQRTQQEDSAVYLCASSLVWADSSYNEQFFGPGTRLTVL.

The chain is built from TRBV6-1 and TRBJ2-7; D is ambiguous. The CDR3 is 11 amino acids. Germline-derived CDR1 and CDR2 are MNHNS and SASEGT. Deletions cut 7 bases from V and 7 bases from J, with 11 bases between. The chain's CDR3 is CASNLAREQYF. In DNA form, the CDR3 reads TGTGCCAGCAACCTCGCCCGGGAGCAGTACTTC.

This clonotype has more than one count but fewer than ten. The chain combines TRBV7-2 with TRBJ2-7; D is perhaps TRBD1 or TRBD2 (5 bases each). Germline CDR1 SGHTA, CDR2 FQGNSA. The CDR3 totals 14 residues. V shed 5 bases and J shed 8 bases, with 19 bases lying between them. In DNA form, the CDR3 reads TGTGCCAGCAGCATAACCCCCCGCGAGGGGAAGCAGTACTTC. It yields the protein CASSITPREGKQYF.

This clonotype was counted many times. The chain links TRBV28 to TRBJ2-5, with 11 bases identical to TRBD1. CDR3 length equals 15 residues. V shed 2 bases, J shed 5 bases, and the junction held 4 bases outside the gene matches. Germline V gene lookup returns CDR1 MDHEN and CDR2 SYDVKM. In DNA, the CDR3 is TGTGCCAGCAGTTTAGGACAGGGGGCTGAGGAGACCCAGTACTTC. Amino acid sequence: CASSLGQGAEETQYF.

This clonotype was observed a handful of times. V and J are TRBV6-6 and TRBJ1-1; possible D gene TRBD1, 5 bases. Germline loops: CDR1 MNHNY, CDR2 SVGAGI (reference sequence). CDR3 length: 13 residues. V was clipped by 7 bases and J by 4 bases, with 13 bases between them. DNA of the CDR3: TGTGCCAGCATTTGGGAGGGGAGCACTGAAGCTTTCTTT. The encoded protein is CASIWEGSTEAFF.

This clonotype has just a few counts. V usage is TRBV9 and J usage is TRBJ2-7; D is perhaps TRBD1 (5 bases). Between the trimmed V and J ends, which lost 0 bases and 1 base, there was a span of 11 bases. Germline assignment: CDR1 SGDLS and CDR2 YYNGEE. The CDR3 has 15 amino acids. The CDR3 DNA reads as TGTGCCAGCAGCGTAGGGGGAACAGGTTCCTACGAGCAGTACTTC. Protein: CASSVGGTGSYEQYF. Supplemented by reference TRBV9 and TRBJ2-7, the full variable domain reads DSGVTQTPKHLITATGQRVTLRCSPRSGDLSVYWYQQSLDQGLQFLIQYYNGEERAKGNILERFSAQQFPDLHSELNLSSLELGDSALYFCASSVGGTGSYEQYFGPGTRLTVT.

This clonotype was detected ten times or more. The rearrangement uses TRBV12-3 or TRBV12-4 and TRBJ2-1; TRBD2 aligns across 8 bases. J lost 9 bases, V lost 2 bases, and 0 bases had no gene match. The CDR3 contains 12 residues. The chain's CDR3 is CASSLRGGEQFF. As DNA, the CDR3 is TGTGCCAGCAGTTTACGGGGGGGTGAGCAGTTCTTC.

At least ten counts were recorded for this clonotype. CDR3 sequence: CASSIYVGTGGCEQYF. In DNA, the CDR3 is TGTGCCAGCAGCATTTATGTCGGGACAGGGGGCTGCGAGCAGTACTTC. The chain joins TRBV7-6 to TRBJ2-7; 12 bases align to TRBD1. Germline CDR1 reads SGHVS; CDR2 reads FNYEAQ. CDR3 size: 16 residues. Trimming took 5 bases from V and 6 from J; bases not matched to a gene: 11.

This clonotype turned up a few times. The chain recombines TRBV7-2 with TRBJ2-5; 7 bases align to TRBD2. V lost 2 bases, J lost 7 bases, and 4 bases stayed unmatched. CDR1 and CDR2 (germline): SGHTA, FQGNSA. This CDR3 is built from 13 residues. Here the CDR3 reads CASSLRGDRTQYF. The CDR3 nucleotides are TGTGCCAGCAGCTTACGGGGGGATCGGACCCAGTACTTC. The variable domain in full, completed from reference TRBV7-2 and TRBJ2-5, reads GAGVSQSPSNKVTEKGKDVELRCDPISGHTALYWYRQSLGQGLEFLIYFQGNSAPDKSGLPSDRFSAERTGGSVSTLTIQRTQQEDSAVYLCASSLRGDRTQYFGPGTRLLVL.

This clonotype came up many times. The CDR3 sequence: CSVGTSKETQYF. In DNA, the CDR3 is TGCAGCGTTGGGACTTCGAAAGAGACCCAGTACTTC. The rearrangement links TRBV29-1 to TRBJ2-5; weak D call: TRBD2 (5 bases). V lost 4 bases and J lost 3, with 9 bases in between. In germline, CDR1 is SQVTM, CDR2 ANQGSEA. The CDR3 has 12 residues.

DNA for the CDR3: TGTGCCTGCTCTGGGGCCAACGTCCTGACTTTC. This translates into CACSGANVLTF. The V gene is TRBV30, the J gene TRBJ2-6; D unresolved. The V gene lost 6 bases and the J gene lost 0 bases, with 0 bases spanning the gap. This CDR3 comprises 11 residues. Germline loops: CDR1 GTSNPN, CDR2 SVGIG (reference sequence). Together with reference TRBV30 and TRBJ2-6, the CDR3 gives the full variable domain: SQTIHQWPATLVQPVGSPLSLECTVEGTSNPNLYWYRQAAGRGLQLLFYSVGIGQISSEVPQNLSASRPQDRQFILSSKKLLLSDSGFYLCACSGANVLTFGAGSRLTVL.

The rearrangement links TRBV5-4 to TRBJ2-5; D perhaps matches TRBD1 (6 bases). V dropped 4 bases and J dropped 4 bases, with 14 bases sitting between them. The CDR3 has 14 residues. Per germline, CDR1 SGHNT and CDR2 YYREEE (reference sequence). The CDR3 loop is CASSTPSRGETQYF. In DNA form, the CDR3 reads TGTGCCAGCAGCACGCCTAGCAGGGGAGAGACCCAGTACTTC.

The chain links TRBV28 to TRBJ2-1, with unresolved D. This CDR3 region has 13 residues. Germline V lookup: CDR1 MDHEN, CDR2 SYDVKM. Trimming stripped 10 bases from V and 0 bases from J, with 10 bases between. CDR3: CATLPSSYNEQFF. The CDR3 region has the DNA TGTGCCACCCTCCCGAGCTCCTACAATGAGCAGTTCTTC.

This clonotype came up a few times. This rearrangement joins TRBV20-1 to TRBJ2-3; 10 nucleotides line up with TRBD2. J lost 8 bases, V lost 7 bases, and 12 bases had no gene match. The CDR3 spans 14 residues. From germline, CDR1 is DFQATT and CDR2 SNEGSKA (reference sequence). CDR3 bases: TGCAGTGTTCAGGCTAGCGGGAGAAGTGGTACGCAGTATTTT. Translation gives CSVQASGRSGTQYF.

This chain uses TRBV7-2 with TRBJ2-1; the D gene is possibly TRBD2 (6 bases). V was pared by 4 bases and J by 0 bases, with 13 bases between. Germline loops: CDR1 SGHTA, CDR2 FQGNSA. The CDR3 runs 16 residues. In DNA, the CDR3 is TGTGCCAGCAGCTCCAGGACGACTAGCTCCTACAATGAGCAGTTCTTC. Its protein is CASSSRTTSSYNEQFF.